This TCR beta chain was identified during a study of blood T cell repertoires in COVID-19. Study in general: PBMCs, B-cell-depleted T cells, or T cells provided the cDNA or gDNA that made up the material.

Using immunoSEQ multiplex PCR, the repertoire was profiled, and TCRdb retains in-frame clones only, with some absent. The sample includes roughly 62,000 clones, roughly 92% of them seen just once. Germline CDR1 reads MDHEN; CDR2 reads SYDVKM. The V end lost 6 bases, the J end lost 2 bases, and 17 bases lay between the germline ends. This CDR3 is 15 amino acids long. Sequencing input: peripheral blood. The source of this sequence is a human donor in a cohort sampled during active COVID-19. This chain connects TRBV28 to TRBJ2-7, with D maybe TRBD1 (5 bases). The CDR3 DNA reads TGTGCCAGCAGAGCAGGGTTCATTTTAGCCTACGAGCAGTACTTC. Encoded protein: CASRAGFILAYEQYF.